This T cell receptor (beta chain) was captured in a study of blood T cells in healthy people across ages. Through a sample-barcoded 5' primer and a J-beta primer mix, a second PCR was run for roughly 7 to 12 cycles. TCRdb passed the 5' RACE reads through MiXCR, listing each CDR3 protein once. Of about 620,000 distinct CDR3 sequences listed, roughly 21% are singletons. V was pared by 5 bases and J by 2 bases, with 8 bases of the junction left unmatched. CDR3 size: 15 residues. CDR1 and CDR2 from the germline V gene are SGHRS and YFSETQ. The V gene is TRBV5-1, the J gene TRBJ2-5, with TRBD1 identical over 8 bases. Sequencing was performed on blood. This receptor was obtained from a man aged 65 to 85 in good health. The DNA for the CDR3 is TGCGCCAGCAGTACTGGACAGGGCCATCAAGAGACCCAGTACTTC. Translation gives CASSTGQGHQETQYF.